The 2 T cell receptor beta chains listed next were all sequenced from one sample in a study of blood T cell repertoires in COVID-19. Produced via immunoSEQ multiplex PCR; TCRdb's table is partial and in-frame only. The table shows more than 150,000 clones, with approximately 80% occurring only once. Sample: peripheral blood. The receptors here all came from a woman aged 80 or over with COVID-19, enrolled during active disease.

This chain joins TRBV27 and TRBJ1-4; 8 nucleotides match TRBD1. The CDR3 consists of 13 residues. The ends lost 5 bases at V and 8 bases at J; junction bases unmatched: 4. Germline assignment: CDR1 MNHEY and CDR2 SMNVEV (reference sequence). The CDR3 nucleotides are TGTGCCAGCAGTGGGGCAGGGGGCGAAAAACTGTTTTTT. It is translated as CASSGAGGEKLFF. Variable domain in full (rest from reference TRBV27 and TRBJ1-4): EAQVTQNPRYLITVTGKKLTVTCSQNMNHEYMSWYRQDPGLGLRQIYYSMNVEVTDKGDVPEGYKVSRKEKRNFPLILESPSPNQTSLYFCASSGAGGEKLFFGSGTQLSVL.

The chain carries TRBV19 and TRBJ2-6, with D perhaps TRBD2 (6 bases). The V and J ends lost 6 bases and 1 base respectively, with 16 bases between them. The germline gives CDR1 LNHDA, CDR2 SQIVND (reference sequence). The length of the CDR3 is 17 residues. CDR3 DNA sequence: TGTGCCAGTAGGGTTAGCGGCTTTTATTCTGGGGCCAACGTCCTGACTTTC. It encodes CASRVSGFYSGANVLTF.